This is a list of T cell receptor beta chains from one sample in a study of vaccination effects on CD4 cells after COVID-19. TCRdb's copy holds only in-frame clones and misses some; the assay was immunoSEQ multiplex PCR. Counted here are 35,000 to 55,000 clones, less than 85% occurring once; the ten biggest clones make up 3% to 4%. Their cognate antigens are unknown. The specimen was CD4+ T cells from PBMCs cultured without peptide, collected after COVID-19 vaccination. The source is a human donor who had a prior SARS-CoV-2 infection. Both conserved end residues are part of each CDR3. Fields, in order: D gene, clone size, V gene, J gene, CDR3 protein, CDR3 DNA. The D gene is left open where the match is weak. The listing skips clone size in some rows; elsewhere it reads once, few, many or a size class.

d_gene: TRBD1; abundance: once; v_gene: TRBV11-3; j_gene: TRBJ1-1; CDR3aa: CASSMDRDGAFF; CDR3nt: TGTGCCAGCAGCATGGACAGGGACGGGGCTTTCTTT
d_gene: TRBD1; abundance: NA; v_gene: TRBV6-1; j_gene: TRBJ2-7; CDR3aa: CASSEGDRNYEQYF; CDR3nt: TGTGCCAGCAGTGAGGGGGACAGAAACTACGAGCAGTACTTC
d_gene: TRBD2; abundance: NA; v_gene: TRBV7-9; j_gene: TRBJ2-6; CDR3aa: CASSLTLLAGNSGANVLTF; CDR3nt: TGTGCCAGCAGCTTAACGTTACTAGCGGGCAACTCTGGGGCCAACGTCCTGACTTTC
d_gene: NA; abundance: NA; v_gene: TRBV2; j_gene: TRBJ1-2; CDR3aa: CASSMRQSYGYTF; CDR3nt: TGTGCCAGCAGTATGCGACAGTCCTATGGCTACACCTTC
d_gene: NA; abundance: once; v_gene: TRBV18; j_gene: TRBJ2-7; CDR3aa: CASSPPSWDEQYF; CDR3nt: TGTGCCAGCTCACCACCTTCGTGGGACGAGCAGTACTTC
d_gene: NA; abundance: few; v_gene: TRBV28; j_gene: TRBJ1-2; CDR3aa: CASSPPGGYYGYTF; CDR3nt: TGTGCCAGCAGTCCCCCGGGGGGCTACTATGGCTACACCTTC
d_gene: TRBD1; abundance: NA; v_gene: TRBV18; j_gene: TRBJ1-1; CDR3aa: CASSPPTGDMNTEAFF; CDR3nt: TGTGCCAGCTCACCCCCGACAGGGGACATGAACACTGAAGCTTTCTTT
d_gene: NA; abundance: NA; v_gene: TRBV5-1; j_gene: TRBJ1-3; CDR3aa: CASSDGSSGNTIYF; CDR3nt: TGCGCCAGCAGCGACGGAAGCTCTGGAAACACCATATATTTT
d_gene: NA; abundance: NA; v_gene: TRBV18; j_gene: TRBJ1-1; CDR3aa: CASSPTQGTEAFF; CDR3nt: TGTGCCAGCTCACCGACCCAAGGAACTGAAGCTTTCTTT
d_gene: NA; abundance: NA; v_gene: TRBV27; j_gene: TRBJ1-1; CDR3aa: CASSALMNTEAFF; CDR3nt: TGTGCCAGCAGCGCCCTCATGAACACTGAAGCTTTCTTT
d_gene: NA; abundance: few; v_gene: TRBV5-1; j_gene: TRBJ2-1; CDR3aa: CASSLDGNEQFF; CDR3nt: TGCGCCAGCAGCTTGGACGGTAATGAGCAGTTCTTC
d_gene: NA; abundance: NA; v_gene: TRBV7-2; j_gene: TRBJ2-3; CDR3aa: CASTSSTDTQYF; CDR3nt: TGTGCCAGCACCTCCAGCACAGATACGCAGTATTTT
d_gene: NA; abundance: NA; v_gene: TRBV7-2; j_gene: TRBJ2-1; CDR3aa: CASSSGATAYNEQFF; CDR3nt: TGTGCCAGCAGCTCCGGGGCGACGGCCTACAATGAGCAGTTCTTC
d_gene: TRBD1; abundance: NA; v_gene: TRBV5-6; j_gene: TRBJ1-6; CDR3aa: CASSLEGIGQGHSPLHF; CDR3nt: TGTGCCAGCAGCTTGGAAGGTATCGGACAGGGCCATTCACCCCTCCACTTT
d_gene: NA; abundance: NA; v_gene: TRBV19; j_gene: TRBJ1-1; CDR3aa: CASRGGHLMNTEAFF; CDR3nt: TGTGCCAGTAGGGGGGGACACCTCATGAACACTGAAGCTTTCTTT
d_gene: TRBD1; abundance: NA; v_gene: TRBV4-2; j_gene: TRBJ2-6; CDR3aa: CASSQVSRGLRSGANVLTF; CDR3nt: TGTGCCAGCAGCCAAGTGTCCAGGGGGCTGAGGTCCGGGGCCAACGTCCTGACTTTC
d_gene: TRBD2; abundance: NA; v_gene: TRBV2; j_gene: TRBJ2-3; CDR3aa: CASSVGLAVGDTQYF; CDR3nt: TGTGCCAGCAGTGTAGGCCTAGCGGTAGGAGATACGCAGTATTTT
d_gene: TRBD1; abundance: NA; v_gene: TRBV18; j_gene: TRBJ2-5; CDR3aa: CASSLGQDGETQYF; CDR3nt: TGTGCCAGCTCACTGGGACAGGACGGAGAGACCCAGTACTTC
d_gene: NA; abundance: NA; v_gene: TRBV5-4; j_gene: TRBJ2-1; CDR3aa: CASSLPRPMRKFF; CDR3nt: TGTGCCAGCAGCTTGCCGAGACCAATGAGGAAGTTCTTC
d_gene: TRBD1; abundance: NA; v_gene: TRBV7-9; j_gene: TRBJ2-3; CDR3aa: CASSLSRDRDGADTQYF; CDR3nt: TGTGCCAGCAGCTTGAGCCGGGACAGGGATGGTGCAGATACGCAGTATTTT